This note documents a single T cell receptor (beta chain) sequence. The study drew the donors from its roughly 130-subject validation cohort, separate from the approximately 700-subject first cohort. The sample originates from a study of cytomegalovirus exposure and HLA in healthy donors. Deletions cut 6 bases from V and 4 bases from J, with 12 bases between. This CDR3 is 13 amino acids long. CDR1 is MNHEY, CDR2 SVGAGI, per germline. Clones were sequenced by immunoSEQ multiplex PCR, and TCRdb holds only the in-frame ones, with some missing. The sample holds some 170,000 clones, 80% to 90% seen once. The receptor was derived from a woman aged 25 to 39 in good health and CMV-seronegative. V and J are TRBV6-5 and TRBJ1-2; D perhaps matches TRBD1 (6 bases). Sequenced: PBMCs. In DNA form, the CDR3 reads TGTGCCAGCAGCCCGGACAGCGCCTATGGCTACACCTTC. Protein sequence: CASSPDSAYGYTF.